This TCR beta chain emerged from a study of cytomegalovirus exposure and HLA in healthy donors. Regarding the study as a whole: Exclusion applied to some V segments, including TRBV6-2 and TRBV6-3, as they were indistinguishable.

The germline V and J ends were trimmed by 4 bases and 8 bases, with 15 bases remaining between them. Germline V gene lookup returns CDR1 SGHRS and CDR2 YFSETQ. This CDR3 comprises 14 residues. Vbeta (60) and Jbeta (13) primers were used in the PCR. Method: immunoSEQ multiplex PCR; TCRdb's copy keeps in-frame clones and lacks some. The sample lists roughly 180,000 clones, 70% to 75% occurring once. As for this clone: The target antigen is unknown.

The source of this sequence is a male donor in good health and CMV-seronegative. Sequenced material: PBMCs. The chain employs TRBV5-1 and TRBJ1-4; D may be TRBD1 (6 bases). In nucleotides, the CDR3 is TGCGCCAGCAGCCTAGGGGGTTCCGGAGAAAAACTGTTTTTT. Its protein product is CASSLGGSGEKLFF.